This T cell receptor (beta chain) was captured by sequencing in a study of OX40 agonist ivuxolimab in advanced cancers. Concerning the study at large: Ivuxolimab, which targeted the costimulatory receptor OX40 (CD134), was an agonistic, fully human IgG2 monoclonal antibody. Intravenous ivuxolimab was administered to patients every 2 weeks at six dose levels: 0.01, 0.1, 0.3, 1.5, 3 and 10 mg/kg. Of the 50 to 55 dose-escalation patients, hepatocellular carcinoma was present in about 20, melanoma in approximately 15, renal cell carcinoma in 9 and head and neck cancer in 9. In the dose-escalation cohort, approximately 82% of patients were male, and the mean age was about 55 years, with a range of roughly 20 to 79. Prior anti-PD-1, anti-PD-L1 or anti-CTLA-4 therapy was permitted, and checkpoint inhibitors had been received by 40% to 50% of dose-escalation patients. Partial responses were achieved by three dose-escalation patients, of whom one had hepatocellular carcinoma and two had cutaneous melanoma. The purpose of peripheral TCRbeta sequencing was to test whether ivuxolimab changed TCR sequence diversity and led to clonal T-cell expansion. The paper describes the monotherapy dose-escalation part (N = 52 patients) of the phase I trial of ivuxolimab.

What the authors observed across the whole study: Partial responders in the 0.1-3.0 mg/kg groups had among the lowest normalized peripheral clonal expansion, especially among CD8+ T cells. Low levels of normalized T-cell clonal expansion were also seen in some patients who did not respond. Clonal expansion of both CD4+ and CD8+ blood T cells was observed from baseline to week 6 at doses 0.1 to 3.0 mg/kg. After ivuxolimab, more expanded clones were found on average in CD8+ T cells than in CD4+ T cells. The antigen specificity of the peripheral T cells that underwent clonal expansion was not determined.

CDR3 length: 15 amino acids, cysteine to phenylalanine. Only the CDR3 DNA stays, 45 bases, in frame from base 1. Trimmed from V: 5 bases; trimmed from J: 3 bases; junction bases lacking a gene match: 6. CDR1 and CDR2, per the germline V gene (reference sequence), are SEHNR and FQNEAQ. Concerning this clone: Its target antigen remains unknown. No clone much larger than this one lies a single base away; base qualities are absent.

Genomic DNA was isolated from the sorted cells so that the TCRbeta CDR3 region could be sequenced. TCRbeta CDR3 regions were sequenced using the immunoSEQ Assay. Not all clones reach the TCRdb copy of this immuneACCESS table, which keeps in-frame sequences only. Checked studies attribute under half of the gap to unresolved V genes and leave the rest unexplained. Within this sample are roughly 70,000 clones, with about nine tenths of them counted one time only. Of the sample, about 0.33% falls within the top ten clones. Patients with autoimmune disease history or receiving systemic immunosuppression were excluded from the trial. In every dose cohort, peripheral blood was drawn for TCR sequencing at baseline, cycle 4 day 1, and cycle 7 day 1. The samples were drawn from a first-in-human, open-label, multicenter phase I dose-escalation trial of ivuxolimab. The trial enrolled adults with locally advanced or metastatic head and neck squamous cell, hepatocellular, melanoma or renal cell carcinoma. Before TCR sequencing, CD4+ T cells and CD8+ T cells were sorted from peripheral blood as separate populations.

Recombination joined TRBV7-9 with TRBJ2-2, with TRBD1 identical over 7 junction bases. This sequence was found in an adult with an advanced solid tumor such as melanoma, head and neck, liver or kidney cancer. This specimen consisted of CD4+ or CD8+ T cells sorted from blood, obtained in a trial of the OX40 agonist ivuxolimab. The CDR3 is CASSLRTGDTGELFF. At the DNA level, the sequence is TGTGCCAGCAGCCTTCGGACAGGAGACACCGGGGAGCTGTTTTTT.